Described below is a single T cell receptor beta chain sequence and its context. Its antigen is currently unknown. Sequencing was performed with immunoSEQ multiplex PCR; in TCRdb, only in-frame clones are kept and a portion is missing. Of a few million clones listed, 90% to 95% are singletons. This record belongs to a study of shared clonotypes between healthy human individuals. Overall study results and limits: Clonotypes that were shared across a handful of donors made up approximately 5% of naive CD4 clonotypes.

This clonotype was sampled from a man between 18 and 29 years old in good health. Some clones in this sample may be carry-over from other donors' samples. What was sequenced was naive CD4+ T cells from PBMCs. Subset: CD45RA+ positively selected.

The CDR3 is CASSLQVGGYGYTF. For the CDR3, the DNA is TGTGCCAGCAGCTTACAGGTCGGGGGCTATGGCTACACCTTC. This chain connects TRBV11-2 to TRBJ1-2; TRBD1 might be the D (5 bases). Germline lookup yields CDR1 SGHAT and CDR2 FQNNGV. The CDR3 consists of 14 residues. V lost 2 bases to trimming and J lost 4 bases, with 11 bases between them.